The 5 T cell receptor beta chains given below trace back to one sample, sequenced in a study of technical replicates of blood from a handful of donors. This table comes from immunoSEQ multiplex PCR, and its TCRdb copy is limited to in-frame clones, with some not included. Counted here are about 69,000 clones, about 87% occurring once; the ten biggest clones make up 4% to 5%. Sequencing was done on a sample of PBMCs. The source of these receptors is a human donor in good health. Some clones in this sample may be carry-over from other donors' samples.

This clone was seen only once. Here the CDR3 DNA reads TGTGCCAGCAGTGCGGACAGATCTGGTGGCAATGAGCAGTTCTTC. Translation: CASSADRSGGNEQFF. The V call is TRBV2, the J call TRBJ2-1; D may be TRBD1 (6 bases). V was clipped by 4 bases and J by 6 bases, with 16 bases between them. CDR1 is SNHLY, CDR2 FYNNEI, per germline. The CDR3 extends over 15 amino acids.

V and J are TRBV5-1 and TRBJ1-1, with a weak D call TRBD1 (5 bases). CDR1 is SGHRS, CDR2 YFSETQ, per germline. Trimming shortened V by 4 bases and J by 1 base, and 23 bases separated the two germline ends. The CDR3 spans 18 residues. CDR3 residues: CASSLRNRGGRGNTEAFF. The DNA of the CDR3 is TGCGCCAGCAGCCTCCGAAACCGGGGGGGAAGAGGGAACACTGAAGCTTTCTTT. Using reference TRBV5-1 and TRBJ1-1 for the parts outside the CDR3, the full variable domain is KAGVTQTPRYLIKTRGQQVTLSCSPISGHRSVSWYQQTPGQGLQFLFEYFSETQRNKGNFPGRFSGRQFSNSRSEMNVSTLELGDSALYLCASSLRNRGGRGNTEAFFGQGTRLTVV.

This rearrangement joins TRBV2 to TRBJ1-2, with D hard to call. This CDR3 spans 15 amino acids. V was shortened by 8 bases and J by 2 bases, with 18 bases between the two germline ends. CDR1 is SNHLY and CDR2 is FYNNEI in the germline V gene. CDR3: CASLGPSSRNYGYTF. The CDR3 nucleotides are TGTGCCAGCCTTGGGCCCAGCTCTCGGAACTATGGCTACACCTTC.

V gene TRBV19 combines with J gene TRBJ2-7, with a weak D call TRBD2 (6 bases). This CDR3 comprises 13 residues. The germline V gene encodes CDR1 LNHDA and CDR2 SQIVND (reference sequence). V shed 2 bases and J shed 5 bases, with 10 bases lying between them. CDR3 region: CASSIWGENEQYF. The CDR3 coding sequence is TGTGCCAGTAGTATATGGGGGGAGAACGAGCAGTACTTC.

The CDR3: CASSPDRTSGGYTF. CDR3 bases: TGTGCCAGCAGCCCAGACAGGACCAGTGGTGGCTACACCTTC. The V gene is TRBV5-6, the J gene TRBJ1-2, with D possibly matching TRBD1 (6 bases). The CDR3 has 14 amino acids. The V end lost 4 bases, the J end lost 7 bases, and 17 bases lay between the germline ends. Per germline, CDR1 SGHDT and CDR2 YYEEEE.